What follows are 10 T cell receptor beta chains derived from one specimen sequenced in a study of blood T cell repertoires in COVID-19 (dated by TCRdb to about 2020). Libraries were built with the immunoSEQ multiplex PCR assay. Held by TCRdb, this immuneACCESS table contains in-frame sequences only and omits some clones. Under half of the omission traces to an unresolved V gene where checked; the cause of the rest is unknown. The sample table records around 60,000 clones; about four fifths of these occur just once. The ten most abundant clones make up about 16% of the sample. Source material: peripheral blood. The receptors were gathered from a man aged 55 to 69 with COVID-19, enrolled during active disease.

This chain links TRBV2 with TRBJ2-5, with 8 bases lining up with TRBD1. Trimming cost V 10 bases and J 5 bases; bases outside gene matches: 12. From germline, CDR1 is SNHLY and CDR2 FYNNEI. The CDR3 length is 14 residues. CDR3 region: CATSEGTGEETQYF. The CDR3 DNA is TGTGCCACATCCGAAGGGACAGGAGAGGAGACCCAGTACTTC.

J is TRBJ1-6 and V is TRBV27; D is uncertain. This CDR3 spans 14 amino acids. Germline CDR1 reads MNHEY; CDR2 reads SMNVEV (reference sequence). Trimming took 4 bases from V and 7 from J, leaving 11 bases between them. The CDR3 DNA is TGTGCCAGCAGTTCCTTTCACGGGAATTCACCCCTCCACTTT. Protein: CASSSFHGNSPLHF.

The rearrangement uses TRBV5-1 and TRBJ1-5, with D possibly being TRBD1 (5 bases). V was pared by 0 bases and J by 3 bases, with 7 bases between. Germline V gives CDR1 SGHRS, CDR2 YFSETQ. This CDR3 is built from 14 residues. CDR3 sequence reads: CASSLGGLNQPQHF. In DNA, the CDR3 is TGCGCCAGCAGCTTGGGGGGCCTCAATCAGCCCCAGCATTTT.

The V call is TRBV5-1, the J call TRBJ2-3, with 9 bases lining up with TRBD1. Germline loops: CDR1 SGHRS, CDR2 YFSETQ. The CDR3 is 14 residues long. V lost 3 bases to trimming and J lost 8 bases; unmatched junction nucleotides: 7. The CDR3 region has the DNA TGCGCCAGCAGCTCGGGACAGGGAGGGGGTACGCAGTATTTT. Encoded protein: CASSSGQGGGTQYF.

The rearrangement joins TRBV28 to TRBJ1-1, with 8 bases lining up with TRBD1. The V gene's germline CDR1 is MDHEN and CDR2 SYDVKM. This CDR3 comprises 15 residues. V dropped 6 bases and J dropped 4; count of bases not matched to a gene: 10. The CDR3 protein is CASRKGQVGSTEAFF. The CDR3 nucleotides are TGTGCCAGCAGGAAGGGACAGGTGGGTTCCACTGAAGCTTTCTTT.

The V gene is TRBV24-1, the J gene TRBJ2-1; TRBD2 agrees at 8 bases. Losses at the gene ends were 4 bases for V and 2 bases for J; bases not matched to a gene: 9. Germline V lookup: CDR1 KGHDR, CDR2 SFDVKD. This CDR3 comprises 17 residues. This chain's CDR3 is CATSDPKSGRPYNEQFF. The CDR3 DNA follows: TGTGCCACCAGTGACCCAAAAAGCGGGAGACCCTACAATGAGCAGTTCTTC.

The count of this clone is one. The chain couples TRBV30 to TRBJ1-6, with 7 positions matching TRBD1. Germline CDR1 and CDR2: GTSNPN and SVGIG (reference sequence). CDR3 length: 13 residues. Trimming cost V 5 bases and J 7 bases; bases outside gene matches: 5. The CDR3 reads CAWSGTDNSPLHF. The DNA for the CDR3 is TGTGCCTGGTCCGGGACAGACAATTCACCCCTCCACTTT.

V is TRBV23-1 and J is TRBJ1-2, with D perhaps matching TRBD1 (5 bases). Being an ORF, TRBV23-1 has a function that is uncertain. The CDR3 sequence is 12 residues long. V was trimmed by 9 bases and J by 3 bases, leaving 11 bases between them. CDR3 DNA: TGCGCCAGGTGGGGGGGTTACTATGGCTACACCTTC. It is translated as CARWGGYYGYTF.

CDR3 nucleotides: TGTGCCAGCAGCTTCAGGGACAGGGTGAACACTGAAGCTTTCTTT. Translated: CASSFRDRVNTEAFF. V usage is TRBV11-2 and J usage is TRBJ1-1; 9 bases line up with TRBD1. The germline CDR1 and CDR2 sequences are SGHAT and FQNNGV. This CDR3 comprises 15 residues. V was clipped by 3 bases and J by 0 bases; unmatched bases: 2.

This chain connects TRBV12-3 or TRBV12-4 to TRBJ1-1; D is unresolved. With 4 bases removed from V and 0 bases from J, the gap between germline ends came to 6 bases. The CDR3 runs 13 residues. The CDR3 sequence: CASSSNLNTEAFF. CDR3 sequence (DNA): TGTGCCAGCAGTTCTAATTTGAACACTGAAGCTTTCTTT.